The source of this TCR beta chain is a study of T cell repertoires in cytomegalovirus infection (dated 2019 in TCRdb). Turning to the overall study: Recently identified HLA-C-restricted CMV epitopes, whose presentation resists viral immunomodulation, were targeted by peptide stimulations together with well-studied HLA-B-restricted epitopes. Because public TCR beta signatures pointed to carriage of CMV infection together with the matching HLA type, the HLA type of each donor mattered for the analysis. Study-level results and caveats: In both this cohort and an independent cohort of 350 to 400 donors, the cumulative frequency of public TCR beta family members distinguished carriers of CMV infection plus the relevant HLA type. The ex vivo response was dominated by HLA-C-restricted CMV-specific TCR beta clonotypes, which also provided the single most frequent clonotype in two of eight donors.

A word on this clonotype: Its antigen is still unknown. No base qualities exist here, and no much larger clone lies one base off it.

The treatment or condition label corresponds to: in vitro stimulation with specific CMV peptide epitopes to enrich CMV-specific T cells. Sequencing took place on an Illumina HiSeq 1500. The public sequencing data were trimmed at Q25 with fastp and processed into clonotypes with MiXCR by TCRdb, which kept only in-frame beta chains. Identical CDR3 protein sequences are pooled into one entry, listed with their most common genes and DNA. The table for this sample lists roughly 570,000 distinct CDR3 sequences; about 40% of them were counted only once. The ten largest clones represent 48% of the sample. The CDR3, cysteine through phenylalanine, is 13 amino acids long. Left in the record is the CDR3 DNA by itself, 39 bases read in frame from the first base. The germline V gene supplies CDR1 SGHTA and CDR2 FQGNSA. Trimming at the junction amounts to 1 base on V and 2 bases on J, and the germline ends lie 3 bases apart.

Sequences were derived from cultured PBMCs, sampled from culture after CMV antigen stimulation. Here the chain combines TRBV7-2 and TRBJ2-4; no D segment can be confidently identified. The clonotype comes from a human donor in good health (CMV status not recorded). Some clones in this sample may be carry-over from other donors' samples. The DNA sequence is given as TGTGCCAGCAGCTTAGGGTCCAAAAACATTCAGTACTTC. Translation gives CASSLGSKNIQYF.